The table lists the clone carrying this TCR beta chain with a few counts. The antigen remains unidentified. TCRdb re-called the PCR reads through MiXCR. Of tens of thousands of clones in the sample, more than 20% were seen once. The CDR3 runs to 15 residues. Germline V gene lookup returns CDR1 LNHDA and CDR2 SQIVND (reference sequence). Trimming left V 2 bases short and J 7 bases short, with 15 bases between. The data derive from a study of metastatic and nonmetastatic thyroid tumors. Study results and caveats: In blood and tumor, TCR beta diversity was reportedly significantly higher in malignant thyroid tumors than in benign nodules.

There were no patients who had received any treatment before thyroid surgery. The TCR comes from a male donor with papillary thyroid cancer or a benign thyroid nodule (not recorded which). Some clones in this sample may be carry-over from other donors' samples. The chain is built from TRBV19 and TRBJ2-1; D call uncertain. The sample comprised blood. The CDR3 DNA sequence: TGTGCCAGTAGTATACCCGGTACGCTTGTGAATGAGCAGTTCTTC. Its protein is CASSIPGTLVNEQFF.